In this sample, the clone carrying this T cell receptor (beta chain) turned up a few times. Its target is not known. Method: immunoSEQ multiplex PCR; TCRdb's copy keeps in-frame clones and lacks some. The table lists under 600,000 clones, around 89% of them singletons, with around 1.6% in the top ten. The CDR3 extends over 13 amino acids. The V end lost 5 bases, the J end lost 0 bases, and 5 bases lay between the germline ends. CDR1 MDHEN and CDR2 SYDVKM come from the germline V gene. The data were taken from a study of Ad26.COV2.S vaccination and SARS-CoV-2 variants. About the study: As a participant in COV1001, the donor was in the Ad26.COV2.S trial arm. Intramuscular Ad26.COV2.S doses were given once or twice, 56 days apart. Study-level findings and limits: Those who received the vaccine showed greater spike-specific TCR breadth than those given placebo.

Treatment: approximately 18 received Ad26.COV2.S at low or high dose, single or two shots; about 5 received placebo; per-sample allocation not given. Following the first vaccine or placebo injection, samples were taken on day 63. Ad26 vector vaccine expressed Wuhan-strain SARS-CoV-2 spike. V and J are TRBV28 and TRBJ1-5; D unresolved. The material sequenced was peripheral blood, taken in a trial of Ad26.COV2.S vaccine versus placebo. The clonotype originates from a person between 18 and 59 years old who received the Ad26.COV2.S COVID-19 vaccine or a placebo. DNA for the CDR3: TGTGCCAGCAGTAGGCCTAGCAATCAGCCCCAGCATTTT. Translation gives CASSRPSNQPQHF.